Listed here is a single T cell receptor (beta chain). Its cognate antigen is unknown. This sample was taken from a study of cytomegalovirus exposure and HLA in healthy donors. General study findings and limits: It was reported in a later analysis that an Asian-associated ancestry cluster showed fewer N-insertions than the approximately 700-donor mean.

PCR primers comprised 60 Vbeta and 13 Jbeta primers. Sequencing used immunoSEQ multiplex PCR; TCRdb keeps in-frame clones, though not all of them. Here the sample spans over 150,000 clones, around 79% being singletons. The CDR3 has 12 amino acids. Germline assignment: CDR1 SQVTM and CDR2 ANQGSEA. The germline V and J ends were trimmed by 4 bases and 5 bases, with 8 bases remaining between them. The receptor's source is a woman between 35 and 50 years old in good health and CMV-seropositive. This chain links TRBV29-1 with TRBJ1-4; D is possibly TRBD1 (5 bases). Specimen: PBMCs. The CDR3 region has the DNA TGCAGCGTTGTAGGGGTGAATGAAAAACTGTTTTTT. Protein product: CSVVGVNEKLFF.